This T cell receptor beta chain was found in a study of blood T cell repertoires in COVID-19. As for the study in general: PBMCs, B-cell-depleted T cells, or T cells provided the cDNA or gDNA that made up the material.

CDR1 and CDR2 (germline): SEHNR, FQNEAQ (reference sequence). V lost 7 bases to trimming and J lost 8 bases, with 21 bases between them. This CDR3 has 15 amino acids. The data were produced by immunoSEQ multiplex PCR, yet TCRdb's version contains in-frame clones alone and is incomplete. The sample lists 200,000 to 250,000 clones; under 90% were seen once. The chain is built from TRBV7-9 and TRBJ2-1, with D possibly TRBD1 on 7 matching bases. This TCR was recovered from an elderly woman with COVID-19, enrolled during active disease. Sequencing was carried out using peripheral blood. CDR3 bases: TGTGCCAGCATAGGAGGGGGCGGCCTAGGGGATGAGCAGTTCTTC. This encodes CASIGGGGLGDEQFF.